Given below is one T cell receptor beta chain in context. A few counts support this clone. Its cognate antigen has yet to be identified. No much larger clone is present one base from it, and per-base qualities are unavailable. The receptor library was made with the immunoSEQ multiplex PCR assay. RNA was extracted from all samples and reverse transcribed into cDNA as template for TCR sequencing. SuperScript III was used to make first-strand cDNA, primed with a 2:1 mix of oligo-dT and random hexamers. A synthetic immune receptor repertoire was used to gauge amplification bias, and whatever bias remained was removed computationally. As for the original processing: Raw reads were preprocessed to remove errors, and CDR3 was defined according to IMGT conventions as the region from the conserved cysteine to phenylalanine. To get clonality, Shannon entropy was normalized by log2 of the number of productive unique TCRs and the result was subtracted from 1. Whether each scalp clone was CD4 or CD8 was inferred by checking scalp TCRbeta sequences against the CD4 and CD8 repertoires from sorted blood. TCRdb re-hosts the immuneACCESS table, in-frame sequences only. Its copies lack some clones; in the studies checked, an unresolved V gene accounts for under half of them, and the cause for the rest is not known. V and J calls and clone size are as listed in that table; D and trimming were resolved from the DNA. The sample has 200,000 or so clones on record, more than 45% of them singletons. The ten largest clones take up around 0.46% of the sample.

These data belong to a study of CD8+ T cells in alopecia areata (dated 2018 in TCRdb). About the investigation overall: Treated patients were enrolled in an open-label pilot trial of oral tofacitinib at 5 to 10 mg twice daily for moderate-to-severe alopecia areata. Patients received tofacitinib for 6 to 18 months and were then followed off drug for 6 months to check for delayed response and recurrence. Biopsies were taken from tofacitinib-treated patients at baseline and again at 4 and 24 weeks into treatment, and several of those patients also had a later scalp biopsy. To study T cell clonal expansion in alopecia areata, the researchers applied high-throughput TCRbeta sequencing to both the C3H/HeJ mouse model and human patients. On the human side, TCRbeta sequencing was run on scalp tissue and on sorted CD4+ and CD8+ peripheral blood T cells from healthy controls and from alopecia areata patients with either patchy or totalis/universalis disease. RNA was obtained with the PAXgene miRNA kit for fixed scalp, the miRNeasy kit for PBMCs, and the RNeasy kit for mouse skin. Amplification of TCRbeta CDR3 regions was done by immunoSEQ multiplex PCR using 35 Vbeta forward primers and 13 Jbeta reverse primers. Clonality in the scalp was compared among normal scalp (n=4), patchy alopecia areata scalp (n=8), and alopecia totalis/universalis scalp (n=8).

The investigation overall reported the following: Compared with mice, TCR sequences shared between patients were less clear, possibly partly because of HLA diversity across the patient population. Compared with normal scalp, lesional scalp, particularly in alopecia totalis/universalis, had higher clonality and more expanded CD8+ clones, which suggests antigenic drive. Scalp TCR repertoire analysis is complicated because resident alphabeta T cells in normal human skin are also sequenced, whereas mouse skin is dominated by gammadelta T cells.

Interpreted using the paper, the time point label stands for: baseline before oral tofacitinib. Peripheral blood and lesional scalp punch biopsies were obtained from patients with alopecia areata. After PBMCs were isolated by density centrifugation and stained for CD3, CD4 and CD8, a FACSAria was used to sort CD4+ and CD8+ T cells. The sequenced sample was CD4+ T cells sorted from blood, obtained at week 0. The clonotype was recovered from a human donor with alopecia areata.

The bases are TGCAGCGTTCGAACCTCGTTTACAGGGCCGAACACTGAAGCTTTCTTT. The resulting protein is CSVRTSFTGPNTEAFF. The V and J segments used are TRBV29-1 and TRBJ1-1; a weak D assignment points to TRBD1 (6 bases agree). The germline V gene yields SQVTM for CDR1 and ANQGSEA for CDR2. The CDR3 numbers 16 residues from cysteine through phenylalanine. The kept DNA is CDR3 alone, 48 bases in frame from the first base. The V and J ends are trimmed by 5 bases and 1 base, leaving 20 bases between them.